This is a list of T cell receptor beta chains from one sample in a study of blood T cell repertoires in COVID-19. The protocol was immunoSEQ multiplex PCR, while the TCRdb copy is restricted to in-frame clones and leaves out a portion. The sample has a few hundred thousand clones, roughly nine tenths seen once; the top ten hold around 4%. Sequenced: peripheral blood. Every receptor here comes from an older woman with COVID-19, enrolled during active disease. Both conserved end residues are part of each CDR3. A D gene is named only where the DNA matches it firmly. A clone size is listed for some rows: how often the clone was seen (once, few, many), or a class if it is expanded.

V gene,clone size,CDR3 length,J gene,D gene,CDR3 DNA,CDR3 protein
TRBV5-4,.,14,TRBJ2-5,TRBD2,TGTGCCAGCAGCACAGGGACTAGACAAGAGACCCAGTACTTC,CASSTGTRQETQYF
TRBV7-9,.,12,TRBJ1-1,TRBD1,TGTGCCAGCAGCCCCAGACAGGGGGAAGCTTTCTTT,CASSPRQGEAFF
TRBV5-6,.,14,TRBJ1-3,.,TGTGCCAGCAGCTCAGGCCCGGTTGAAAACACCATATATTTT,CASSSGPVENTIYF
TRBV5-1,.,15,TRBJ1-3,TRBD1,TGCGCCAGCAGCAGGACAGGGGTTTCTGGAAACACCATATATTTT,CASSRTGVSGNTIYF
TRBV14,.,16,TRBJ2-3,TRBD2,TGTGCCAGCAGCCAAGGGCTAGCGGGGTTGGCGGATACGCAGTATTTT,CASSQGLAGLADTQYF
TRBV5-1,.,15,TRBJ1-1,.,TGCGCCAGCAGCTCCGGTGGGGGGGTCAACACTGAAGCTTTCTTT,CASSSGGGVNTEAFF
TRBV29-1,.,14,TRBJ2-4,.,TGCAGCGTTGCGGGGGTCGGTGCCAAAAACATTCAGTACTTC,CSVAGVGAKNIQYF
TRBV9,.,15,TRBJ1-3,.,TGTGCCAGCAGCGACACACCCAGGTCTGGAAACACCATATATTTT,CASSDTPRSGNTIYF
TRBV10-3,.,18,TRBJ2-7,TRBD1,TGTGCCATCAGTGAGTCGAAGGGTGTTCGGGACAGGGCCTACGAGCAGTACTTC,CAISESKGVRDRAYEQYF
TRBV6-5,.,13,TRBJ1-5,TRBD1,TGTGCCAGCAGGGGGACAGTCAATCAGCCCCAGCATTTT,CASRGTVNQPQHF
TRBV6-5,.,15,TRBJ1-2,TRBD1,TGTGCCAGCAGAAAGGGGGCAGGGGGGAGCTATGGCTACACCTTC,CASRKGAGGSYGYTF
TRBV14,.,14,TRBJ2-3,TRBD2,TGTGCCAGCAGCCAGTGGACTAGCGGGGTCACGCAGTATTTT,CASSQWTSGVTQYF
TRBV5-1,.,14,TRBJ1-2,TRBD1,TGCGCCAGCAGCTTGTCACAGGGGAGCTATGGCTACACCTTC,CASSLSQGSYGYTF
TRBV2,.,18,TRBJ1-4,.,TGTGCCAGCAGTACCCGACTTGTTATAGGAGCAACTAATGAAAAACTGTTTTTT,CASSTRLVIGATNEKLFF
TRBV3-1/TRBV3-2,.,15,TRBJ2-2,TRBD1,TGTGCCAGCAGCCTCGAAGGACAGGGGACCGGGGAGCTGTTTTTT,CASSLEGQGTGELFF
TRBV9,.,18,TRBJ2-6,TRBD2,TGTGCCAGCAGCCCGACTAGCGGGGGGGCCGCTGGGGCCAACGTCCTGACTTTC,CASSPTSGGAAGANVLTF
TRBV5-1,.,15,TRBJ2-7,TRBD1,TGCGCCAGCAGCAGAGGTGGACAGGGACTCTACGAGCAGTACTTC,CASSRGGQGLYEQYF
TRBV11-3,.,14,TRBJ1-6,.,TGTGCCAGCAGCTTGGGGAGAGAGAATTCACCCCTCCACTTT,CASSLGRENSPLHF
TRBV4-1,.,16,TRBJ1-2,TRBD1,TGCGCCAGCAGCCAACCTCCGGGACAGGGGTACTATGGCTACACCTTC,CASSQPPGQGYYGYTF
TRBV4-2,.,14,TRBJ1-3,.,TGTGCCAGCAGCCACACAGGGATAAGGAACACCATATATTTT,CASSHTGIRNTIYF
TRBV6-5,.,16,TRBJ1-1,.,TGTGCCAGCAGTTACACCCGGACAGCATGGAACACTGAAGCTTTCTTT,CASSYTRTAWNTEAFF
TRBV5-1,.,16,TRBJ2-2,TRBD1,TGCGCCAGCAGACAGCAGACAGGGAGGAACACCGGGGAGCTGTTTTTT,CASRQQTGRNTGELFF
TRBV6-5,.,15,TRBJ1-4,TRBD1,TGTGCCAGCAGCCTTTACCGGGACAGCGATGAAAAACTGTTTTTT,CASSLYRDSDEKLFF
TRBV5-6,.,14,TRBJ2-7,TRBD2,TGTGCCAGCAGCTTGGCTAGCGGGAACTACGAGCAGTACTTC,CASSLASGNYEQYF
TRBV18,.,15,TRBJ2-5,TRBD1,TGTGCCAGCTCACCGTTAAACAGGGGCGGGGAGACCCAGTACTTC,CASSPLNRGGETQYF
TRBV6-4,few,16,TRBJ1-5,.,TGTGCCAGCCCCGTCGGGTCTACAGGGCCGAATCAGCCCCAGCATTTT,CASPVGSTGPNQPQHF
TRBV5-4,.,14,TRBJ2-2,.,TGTGCCAGCAGACCCATCTCGTCGGGTGGGGAGCTGTTTTTT,CASRPISSGGELFF
TRBV10-3,.,13,TRBJ2-7,TRBD1,TGTGCCATCAGGCCGGGACAGCTGTACGAGCAGTACTTC,CAIRPGQLYEQYF
TRBV6-5,.,13,TRBJ1-2,TRBD1,TGTGCCAGCAGCCAGGGGGTATTCTATGGCTACACCTTC,CASSQGVFYGYTF
TRBV11-2,.,12,TRBJ2-3,.,TGTGCCAGCAGCTTGGGCACTAGGACGCAGTATTTT,CASSLGTRTQYF
TRBV6-5,.,13,TRBJ1-4,.,TGTGCCAGCAGTAGGGGGATTAGTGAAAAACTGTTTTTT,CASSRGISEKLFF
TRBV5-1,few,13,TRBJ1-4,.,TGCGCCAGCAGCTTCGTTCAGAATGAAAAACTGTTTTTT,CASSFVQNEKLFF
TRBV7-9,.,16,TRBJ1-1,TRBD1,TGTGCCAGCAGCTTAACCGGGACAGGGCTAGGGACTGAAGCTTTCTTT,CASSLTGTGLGTEAFF
TRBV30,.,17,TRBJ1-1,.,TGTGCCTGGAGTGTTATTTTCGTAACCTATCAGAACACTGAAGCTTTCTTT,CAWSVIFVTYQNTEAFF
TRBV9,.,16,TRBJ2-3,.,TGTGCCAGCAGCACGAGCGGACTGTACCGCACAGATACGCAGTATTTT,CASSTSGLYRTDTQYF
TRBV5-1,.,17,TRBJ2-2,TRBD2,TGCGCCAGCAGCCCACTAGCGGGGGGCTCGAACACCGGGGAGCTGTTTTTT,CASSPLAGGSNTGELFF
TRBV4-1,.,16,TRBJ2-7,TRBD1,TGCGCCAGCAGCCAAGAGCCGGGACAGGGGATTTACGAGCAGTACTTC,CASSQEPGQGIYEQYF
TRBV6-2/TRBV6-3,.,15,TRBJ1-1,TRBD1,TGTGCCAGCAGTTACTCGGGACAGGGGCGTCCCTTGACTACCTTT,CASSYSGQGRPLTTF
TRBV6-1,.,14,TRBJ1-1,.,TGTGCCAGCAGGGAAGGCGGTTTCACCACTGAAGCTTTCTTT,CASREGGFTTEAFF
TRBV19,.,13,TRBJ1-1,TRBD1,TGTGCCAGCAGCGGACAGGGAAGGACTGAAGCTTTCTTT,CASSGQGRTEAFF
TRBV4-2,.,15,TRBJ1-3,TRBD1,TGTGCCAGCAGCCCAGACAGGGGTTCTGGAAACACCATATATTTT,CASSPDRGSGNTIYF
TRBV5-4,.,15,TRBJ2-1,TRBD2,TGTGCCAGCAGCTCCTTAGCGGGGTCCTACAATGAGCAGTTCTTC,CASSSLAGSYNEQFF
TRBV29-1,.,14,TRBJ1-2,.,TGCAGCGTTGAAGACCCCGACCGCGGTTACGGCTACACCTTC,CSVEDPDRGYGYTF
TRBV18,.,15,TRBJ2-2,.,TGTGCCAGCTCACCACTGCTAAGCGAGGTCGGGGAGCTGTTTTTT,CASSPLLSEVGELFF
TRBV19,.,15,TRBJ1-5,.,TGTGCCAGTAGTATAGCCCCACAGGTATATCAGCCCCAGCATTTT,CASSIAPQVYQPQHF
TRBV7-6,.,14,TRBJ1-3,.,TGTGCCAGCAACTCTGGGACAACTGGAAACACCATATATTTT,CASNSGTTGNTIYF
TRBV12-5,.,14,TRBJ1-5,.,TGTGCTAGTGGTTCTATGGGTGCGGTCCGGCCCCAGCATTTT,CASGSMGAVRPQHF
TRBV18,.,18,TRBJ2-1,TRBD2,TGTGCCAGCTCACAACTGGGGACTAGCGGGGGGGCTTACGGTGAGCAGTTCTTC,CASSQLGTSGGAYGEQFF
TRBV3-1/TRBV3-2,.,17,TRBJ2-3,.,TGTGCCAGCAGCCAAGATCTTGGGGGGGCCAACACAGATACGCAGTATTTT,CASSQDLGGANTDTQYF
TRBV5-1,.,12,TRBJ2-1,.,TGCGCCAGCTCTAGGGGTTTGCTTGAGCAGTTCTTC,CASSRGLLEQFF
TRBV12-3/TRBV12-4,.,13,TRBJ2-5,.,TGTGCCAGCAGTTTGGGACTCGAAGCGACCCAGTACTTC,CASSLGLEATQYF
TRBV27,.,14,TRBJ2-1,.,TGTGCCAGCAGTTTGATGGTGGGAGGCGGTGAGCAGTTCTTC,CASSLMVGGGEQFF
TRBV9,few,15,TRBJ1-4,.,TGTGCCAGCAGCGTAGCGTGGGGGGTCGATGAAAAACTGTTTTTT,CASSVAWGVDEKLFF
TRBV2,.,14,TRBJ1-5,TRBD1,TGTGCCAGCAGTTGGGACAGGAAGAATCAGCCCCAGCATTTT,CASSWDRKNQPQHF
TRBV5-5,.,15,TRBJ1-4,TRBD1,TGTGCCAGCAGCTTGACAGGGGTGGGGGCTGAAAAACTGTTTTTT,CASSLTGVGAEKLFF
TRBV20-1,.,11,TRBJ2-7,.,TGCAGTGCTCTACGATCCTACGAGCAGTACTTC,CSALRSYEQYF
TRBV30,.,11,TRBJ1-1,.,TGTGCCTGGAGTGGTCGCGCCGAAGCTTTCTTT,CAWSGRAEAFF
TRBV19,.,15,TRBJ1-4,TRBD1,TGTGCCAGTAGTCGAATACAGGGGACTAATGAAAAACTGTTTTTT,CASSRIQGTNEKLFF
TRBV7-2,once,16,TRBJ2-2,TRBD2,TGTGCCAGCAGCTTTTCTAGCGGGGGGGCCCACGGGGAGCTGTTTTTT,CASSFSSGGAHGELFF